This T cell receptor (beta chain) originates from a study of blood T cell repertoires in COVID-19. Study-level background: COVID-19 samples, acute and convalescent, were from the United States, Italy and Spain. T cells, B-cell-depleted T cells, or PBMCs provided the cDNA or gDNA that served as material.

The CDR3 length is 13 residues. V lost 5 bases, J lost 1 base, and 8 bases lay in between. Germline V gene data show CDR1 as SNHLY and CDR2 as FYNNEI. Study processing details: Researchers report that nucleated cell counts were estimated from reference gene primer amplification. Here immunoSEQ multiplex PCR was the method, and the copy in TCRdb shows in-frame clones only, minus some. For V, J and clone size, that table is used; D and trimming come from the DNA. The sample lists about 120,000 clones; less than 90% were seen once. Sequenced material: peripheral blood. This chain joins TRBV2 and TRBJ1-1; no reliable D call. This clonotype originated in an elderly man with active or convalescent COVID-19. DNA for the CDR3: TGTGCCAGCAGTAATAAGAGGAACACTGAAGCTTTCTTT. This encodes CASSNKRNTEAFF.